This record looks at one T cell receptor beta chain sequence and its context. The data stem from a study of blood T cell repertoires in COVID-19. As originally analysed: Nucleated cell number was recorded as an estimate derived from reference gene primer amplification. The table came from immunoSEQ multiplex PCR; TCRdb's copy has only in-frame clones and leaves some out. That table gives V, J and clone size, and the DNA gave D and trimming. The sample records around 100,000 clones, about 86% being singletons. Trimming removed 4 bases from V and 5 bases from J, with 11 bases in between. In germline, CDR1 is LGHDT, CDR2 YNNKEL (reference sequence). The CDR3 contains 13 residues.

The chain employs TRBV3-1 (or the pseudogene TRBV3-2) and TRBJ2-5, with a tentative D call TRBD2 (6 bases). The clonotype comes from a woman of 80 years or more with active or convalescent COVID-19. The sequenced sample consisted of peripheral blood. The CDR3 here is CASSRLDRETQYF. CDR3 DNA sequence: TGTGCCAGCAGCCGACTAGACCGGGAGACCCAGTACTTC.